These 16 T cell receptor beta chains came from one sample sequenced in a study of blood T cell repertoires in COVID-19. The data were produced by immunoSEQ multiplex PCR, yet TCRdb's version contains in-frame clones alone and is incomplete. The profile shows around 110,000 clones, just under 85% of them singletons. Sample: peripheral blood. The receptors here all came from a man between 65 and 79 years old with active or convalescent COVID-19.

This clone has a handful of counts. CDR3: CASSEAGQGARGYGYTF. As DNA, the CDR3 is TGTGCCAGCAGTGAAGCGGGCCAGGGGGCGCGGGGCTATGGCTACACCTTC. This sequence joins TRBV2 and TRBJ1-2; 8 bases match TRBD1. This CDR3 is built from 17 residues. Germline values: CDR1 SNHLY, CDR2 FYNNEI. Germline trimming cut 0 bases from V and 4 bases from J; bases unmatched to any gene: 10.

This sequence joins TRBV7-2 and TRBJ1-3; 8 nucleotides align to TRBD1. Germline CDR1 is SGHTA and CDR2 is FQGNSA. V lost 1 base and J lost 0; bases outside the gene matches: 2. The CDR3 is 16 amino acids. The CDR3 DNA follows: TGTGCCAGCAGCTTAGTTGGACAGGGCTCTGGAAACACCATATATTTT. Its translation: CASSLVGQGSGNTIYF.

This sequence joins TRBV4-3 and TRBJ2-1; D remains ambiguous. The CDR3 has 13 residues. Germline values: CDR1 LGHNA, CDR2 YSLEER. The ends were cut back, 4 bases at V and 0 bases at J, with 4 bases in the middle. DNA for the CDR3: TGCGCCAGCAGCCGCAGCTCCTACAATGAGCAGTTCTTC. Its protein product is CASSRSSYNEQFF.

The gene calls are TRBV7-9 and TRBJ2-7; 11 nucleotides align to TRBD2. Per germline, CDR1 SEHNR and CDR2 FQNEAQ (reference sequence). V was pared by 4 bases and J by 5 bases, with 4 bases of the junction left unmatched. The CDR3 covers 14 residues. CDR3 residues: CASSSGLAGNEQYF. CDR3 in DNA: TGTGCCAGCAGCTCCGGACTAGCGGGCAACGAGCAGTACTTC.

The CDR3: CAWSPGGLAKNIQYF. The DNA of the CDR3 is TGTGCCTGGAGCCCGGGGGGCCTGGCCAAAAACATTCAGTACTTC. This rearrangement joins TRBV30 to TRBJ2-4; TRBD2 is a possible D gene (7 bases). The CDR3 covers 15 residues. Germline values: CDR1 GTSNPN, CDR2 SVGIG (reference sequence). With 3 bases removed from V and 1 base from J, the gap between germline ends came to 13 bases.

V gene TRBV24-1 combines with J gene TRBJ2-4; no definite D call. The germline V gene encodes CDR1 KGHDR and CDR2 SFDVKD. Trimming left V 1 base short and J 6 bases short, with 3 bases between. The CDR3 has 12 amino acids. The CDR3 spells CATSDFRNIQYF. The CDR3 DNA follows: TGTGCCACCAGTGATTTTCGAAACATTCAGTACTTC.

The rearrangement links TRBV24-1 to TRBJ1-5; TRBD1 is a possible D gene (5 bases). CDR3 length equals 17 residues. CDR1 and CDR2 (germline): KGHDR, SFDVKD. V lost 5 bases, J lost 6 bases, and 22 bases lay in between. Written as DNA, the CDR3 is TGTGCCACCAGTGTTCGCAGGGTTTCTCGAAATCGTCAGCCCCAGCATTTT. It yields the protein CATSVRRVSRNRQPQHF.

This clone was detected once. The gene calls are TRBV13 and TRBJ2-3; a possible D gene is TRBD2 (6 bases). Germline CDR1 and CDR2: PRHDT and FYEKMQ (reference sequence). The CDR3 contains 14 residues. V dropped 1 base and J dropped 4 bases, with 9 bases sitting between them. CDR3 DNA: TGTGCCAGCAGCTTAGATGGGAGGTCAGATACGCAGTATTTT. Translation: CASSLDGRSDTQYF.

The chain couples TRBV13 to TRBJ2-7, with 8 nucleotides matching TRBD2. The CDR3 contains 14 residues. In germline, CDR1 is PRHDT, CDR2 FYEKMQ (reference sequence). V lost 4 bases and J lost 1; bases outside the gene matches: 3. This CDR3 is CASSSGTRSYEQYF. CDR3 bases: TGTGCCAGCAGCTCCGGGACTAGATCCTACGAGCAGTACTTC.

The chain recombines TRBV28 with TRBJ2-5; 7 nucleotides align to TRBD1. The germline V gene encodes CDR1 MDHEN and CDR2 SYDVKM. The CDR3 totals 15 residues. The ends lost 4 bases at V and 9 bases at J; junction bases unmatched: 14. CDR3 in amino acids: CASSSLRTGTRAQYF. CDR3 nucleotides: TGTGCCAGCAGTTCCCTAAGGACAGGTACAAGGGCCCAGTACTTC.

The chain combines TRBV2 with TRBJ1-1; D gene ambiguous. V was cut by 3 bases and J by 2 bases, with 10 bases left in between. CDR3 size: 14 residues. Looked up from germline, CDR1 is SNHLY and CDR2 is FYNNEI. The CDR3 loop is CASSEEEFNTEAFF. Here the CDR3 DNA reads TGTGCCAGCAGTGAGGAGGAATTCAACACTGAAGCTTTCTTT.

The chain employs TRBV6-4 and TRBJ2-3, with D maybe TRBD1 (5 bases). Germline values: CDR1 MRHNA, CDR2 SNTAGT. The CDR3 runs 15 residues. Deletions cut 2 bases from V and 2 bases from J, with 11 bases between. CDR3 DNA: TGTGCCAGCAGTGACCAGGGCCGGAACACAGATACGCAGTATTTT. Encoded protein: CASSDQGRNTDTQYF.

The rearrangement joins TRBV11-3 to TRBJ1-3, with D unclear. The CDR3 contains 18 residues. CDR1 is SGHNT, CDR2 YENEEA, per germline. V was trimmed by 1 base and J by 0 bases, leaving 16 bases between them. CDR3 in amino acids: CASSLGPAGLFSGNTIYF. The CDR3 nucleotides read TGTGCCAGCAGCTTAGGTCCCGCAGGCCTCTTCTCTGGAAACACCATATATTTT. The variable domain in full, completed from reference TRBV11-3 and TRBJ1-3, reads EAGVVQSPRYKIIEKKQPVAFWCNPISGHNTLYWYLQNLGQGPELLIRYENEEAVDDSQLPKDRFSAERLKGVDSTLKIQPAELGDSAVYLCASSLGPAGLFSGNTIYFGEGSWLTVV.

The chain has TRBV6-6 and TRBJ2-7, with 11 nucleotides matching TRBD2. V lost 5 bases and J lost 3; bases outside the gene matches: 3. Looked up from germline, CDR1 is MNHNY and CDR2 is SVGAGI (reference sequence). The CDR3 length is 14 residues. The CDR3 protein is CASSRTSGSYEQYF. CDR3 in DNA: TGTGCCAGCAGTAGAACTAGCGGGAGCTACGAGCAGTACTTC.

The chain carries TRBV7-2 and TRBJ2-5; D possibly corresponds to TRBD1 (5 bases). Per germline, CDR1 SGHTA and CDR2 FQGNSA. Trimming removed 3 bases at V and 5 bases at J, with 10 bases between. The CDR3 contains 13 residues. Here the CDR3 DNA reads TGTGCCAGCAGCTTGACAGCTCCTGAGACCCAGTACTTC. Translated: CASSLTAPETQYF.

J is TRBJ1-3 and V is TRBV30, with TRBD1 matching over 7 bases. In germline, CDR1 is GTSNPN, CDR2 SVGIG (reference sequence). The trim removed 0 bases at V and 0 bases at J, leaving 2 bases unmatched. The CDR3 length is 15 residues. CDR3 DNA sequence: TGTGCCTGGAGTGTAGGGACAGCCTCTGGAAACACCATATATTTT. It translates to CAWSVGTASGNTIYF.